This T cell receptor (beta chain) was recovered during a study of blood T cell repertoires in COVID-19. Study overall: The study drew acute and convalescent COVID-19 samples from the United States, Italy and Spain. In each case, the material was cDNA or gDNA derived from T cells, B-cell-depleted T cells, or PBMCs.

In the original analysis: Nucleated cell counts were estimated from reference gene primer amplification. Sequencing was performed with immunoSEQ multiplex PCR; in TCRdb, only in-frame clones are kept and a portion is missing. V, J and clone size are taken as reported in that table, and D and trimming were inferred from the DNA itself. The sample has some 150,000 clones; approximately 78% are singletons. Participant-given clinical history determined each cohort assignment. This CDR3 comprises 16 residues. V trimming: 0 bases; J trimming: 5 bases; junction bases outside the gene matches: 6. CDR1 is MGHRA, CDR2 YSYEKL, per germline.

J is TRBJ2-5 and V is TRBV4-1, with TRBD2 matching 10 bases. Sequenced input: PBMCs or T cells enriched from blood (not recorded which). The receptor comes from a woman between 45 and 65 years old who had recovered from COVID-19. The CDR3 loop is CASSQEPAGGQETQYF. CDR3 coding DNA: TGCGCCAGCAGCCAAGAACCAGCGGGGGGGCAGGAGACCCAGTACTTC.